This T cell receptor (beta chain) derives from a study of shared clonotypes between healthy human individuals. Turning to the study itself: Three plates each covered CD4 naive and memory; CD8 naive two, CD8 memory one.

V lost 1 base and J 1 base, leaving 13 bases between the germline ends. This CDR3 spans 17 amino acids. CDR1 is SGHVS and CDR2 is FNYEAQ in the germline V gene. The deep-level immunoSEQ assay was used. TCRdb's copy holds only in-frame clones and misses some; the assay was immunoSEQ multiplex PCR. The sample lists about 2.1 million clones, about 93% occurring once. Of note for this clone: Its antigen is unknown.

Points from the study as a whole: Only blood underwent sampling, and tissue repertoires likely differ. Among four donors, 4.5% to 5.5% of naive CD4 clonotypes were found in common.

CD45RO-negative cells were positively selected for CCR7, leaving out terminally differentiated effector memory CD45RA+ cells. The sequenced sample consisted of naive CD8+ T cells from PBMCs. This TCR came from a man younger than 35 in good health. Some clones in this sample may be carry-over from other donors' samples. The gene calls are TRBV7-6 and TRBJ2-2; D assignment may be TRBD1 or TRBD2 (6 bases each). This CDR3 reads CASSLVGGARNTGELFF. The CDR3 coding sequence is TGTGCCAGCAGCTTAGTGGGGGGCGCGAGGAACACCGGGGAGCTGTTTTTT. The full variable domain, completed using reference TRBV7-6 and TRBJ2-2, is GAGVSQSPRYKVTKRGQDVALRCDPISGHVSLYWYRQALGQGPEFLTYFNYEAQQDKSGLPNDRFSAERPEGSISTLTIQRTEQRDSAMYRCASSLVGGARNTGELFFGEGSRLTVL.